This T cell receptor (beta chain) was recorded in a study of blood T cells in healthy people across ages. Primers used in a second PCR of roughly 7 to 12 cycles were a sample-barcoded 5' primer and a J-beta primer mix. Via MiXCR, TCRdb re-called the 5' RACE reads, giving one row per CDR3 protein. The sample gives 1.5 million to 2 million distinct CDR3 sequences, approximately 28% of which show up once; 7.7% is in the top ten. V lost 4 bases, J lost 4 bases, and 20 bases lay in between. This CDR3 comprises 16 residues. Germline CDR1 reads SGDLS; CDR2 reads YYNGEE. The gene calls are TRBV9 and TRBJ1-2; possibly TRBD1 for D (6 bases). The sequence was collected from a woman in her twenties or thirties in good health. The sample consisted of blood. Written as DNA, the CDR3 is TGTGCCAGCAGCCCGGAGGGATGGGGGGCGAGCTATGGCTACACCTTC. The encoded protein is CASSPEGWGASYGYTF.